What follows are 25 T cell receptor beta chains derived from one specimen sequenced in a study of T cells after yellow fever vaccination. MiXCR was run by TCRdb on the 5' RACE reads, yielding one entry per CDR3 protein. The sample lists 500,000 to 650,000 distinct CDR3 sequences, about 17% seen once, with 15% to 20% in the top ten. This material consisted of PBMCs, taken 5 days after the first yellow fever vaccination. These receptor sequences come from a man between 18 and 29 years old who received the YFV17D yellow fever vaccine.

The chain recombines TRBV7-9 with TRBJ2-5; D tentatively fits TRBD1 or TRBD2 (5 bases each). CDR3 length: 14 amino acids. Between the trimmed V and J ends, which lost 10 bases and 1 base, there was a span of 16 bases. Germline CDR1 reads SEHNR; CDR2 reads FQNEAQ (reference sequence). The CDR3 here is CATTPLGVQETQYF. DNA of the CDR3: TGTGCCACCACCCCTTTGGGGGTCCAAGAGACCCAGTACTTC.

This chain links TRBV20-1 with TRBJ2-5, with TRBD2 matching 13 bases. Germline lookup yields CDR1 DFQATT and CDR2 SNEGSKA (reference sequence). Germline trimming cut 3 bases from V and 5 bases from J; bases unmatched to any gene: 9. This CDR3 comprises 16 residues. The CDR3 protein is CSARPTSGGAWETQYF. The CDR3 region has the DNA TGCAGTGCTAGGCCTACTAGCGGGGGGGCCTGGGAGACCCAGTACTTC.

This clonotype showed up just a few times. V and J are TRBV12-3 or TRBV12-4 and TRBJ2-7; 12 bases are a match to TRBD1. The length of the CDR3 is 16 residues. Unmatched junction bases numbered 8, after V lost 5 bases and J lost 3 bases. The DNA for the CDR3 is TGTGCCAGCAGTCCTTTGGGACAGGGGGCAGTCTACGAGCAGTACTTC. This encodes CASSPLGQGAVYEQYF.

This clonotype has just a few counts. V is TRBV20-1 and J is TRBJ1-4; D is unresolved. This CDR3 has 12 residues. CDR1 DFQATT and CDR2 SNEGSKA come from the germline V gene (reference sequence). V was trimmed by 7 bases and J by 8 bases, leaving 14 bases between them. In DNA form, the CDR3 reads TGCAGTGGCCGGCGCGGACTGGAAAAACTGTTTTTT. Its protein is CSGRRGLEKLFF.

This clonotype was detected a few times. This rearrangement joins TRBV20-1 to TRBJ2-1, with TRBD2 identical over 10 bases. Germline loops: CDR1 DFQATT, CDR2 SNEGSKA (reference sequence). This CDR3 is 15 amino acids long. V lost 3 bases to trimming and J lost 3 bases; unmatched junction nucleotides: 5. CDR3 DNA: TGCAGTGCTAGGAGCGAGCGGGGGGGCTACAATGAGCAGTTCTTC. Encoded protein: CSARSERGGYNEQFF.

This clonotype appeared a few times. The V call is TRBV10-2, the J call TRBJ2-6; D remains ambiguous. CDR1 WSHSY and CDR2 SAAADI come from the germline V gene. This CDR3 spans 17 amino acids. The V end lost 6 bases, the J end lost 4 bases, and 19 bases lay between the germline ends. This chain's CDR3 is CASRPGSPTRGANVLTF. The CDR3 nucleotides read TGCGCCAGCAGGCCGGGCTCCCCGACTCGGGGGGCCAACGTCCTGACTTTC.

This clonotype was observed at least ten times. This chain's CDR3 is CASSLNPDWGDEQFF. DNA for the CDR3: TGTGCCAGCAGCTTGAATCCCGACTGGGGGGATGAGCAGTTCTTC. The chain employs TRBV6-2 or TRBV6-3 and TRBJ2-1, with D possibly being TRBD2 (6 bases). The germline gives CDR1 MNHEY, CDR2 SVGEGT. CDR3 length equals 15 residues. The V gene lost 6 bases and the J gene lost 8 bases, with 20 bases spanning the gap.

This chain uses TRBV28 with TRBJ2-5, with TRBD1 matching 9 bases. The V segment lost 6 bases and the J segment 4 bases; nucleotides outside the gene matches: 6. The CDR3 is 14 residues long. The V gene's germline CDR1 is MDHEN and CDR2 SYDVKM. The CDR3 protein is CASSPGTGLETQYF. The CDR3, as DNA: TGTGCCAGCAGCCCCGGGACAGGGCTAGAGACCCAGTACTTC.

V usage is TRBV6-2 or TRBV6-3 and J usage is TRBJ2-7; D ambiguous. The germline gives CDR1 MNHEY, CDR2 SVGEGT. Trimming cost V 8 bases and J 1 base, with 12 bases left between them. CDR3 length: 13 amino acids. CDR3 loop: CASGDTRSYEQYV. DNA for the CDR3: TGTGCCAGCGGGGATACCAGATCCTACGAGCAGTACGTC.

This clonotype has only a few counts. The chain has TRBV12-3 or TRBV12-4 and TRBJ2-7; 9 nucleotides align to TRBD1. V shed 7 bases, J shed 3 bases, and the junction held 10 bases outside the gene matches. The CDR3 spans 15 residues. Written as DNA, the CDR3 is TGTGCCAGCAACTCCGGGACAGGGAATTTCTACGAGCAGTACTTC. This codes for CASNSGTGNFYEQYF.

V gene TRBV2 combines with J gene TRBJ2-5, with D maybe TRBD2 (7 bases). Germline CDR1 reads SNHLY; CDR2 reads FYNNEI. CDR3 size: 16 residues. Trimming took 6 bases from V and 1 from J, leaving 18 bases between them. Written as DNA, the CDR3 is TGTGCCAGCAGGACCTTCTGGGGGGGGGCCCAAGAGACCCAGTACTTC. Translating it yields CASRTFWGGAQETQYF.

This clonotype was seen a handful of times. This sequence joins TRBV5-4 and TRBJ1-4; D possibly corresponds to TRBD1 (6 bases). CDR3 length equals 13 residues. V was pared by 3 bases and J by 8 bases, with 11 bases between. Germline-derived CDR1 and CDR2 are SGHNT and YYREEE (reference sequence). The CDR3 DNA reads TGTGCCAGCAGCTCTGTTGGGGGCGAAAAACTGTTTTTT. Protein sequence: CASSSVGGEKLFF.

This clonotype was seen a few times. The chain has TRBV12-3 or TRBV12-4 and TRBJ1-2; 10 bases match TRBD1. CDR3 length: 13 amino acids. V dropped 11 bases and J dropped 3; count of bases not matched to a gene: 6. In nucleotides, the CDR3 is TGTGCCTGCGGGACAGGGGCCCACTATGGCTACACCTTC. Its translation: CACGTGAHYGYTF.

The J gene is TRBJ2-3, the V gene TRBV2, with no clear D. The CDR3 is 15 residues long. V was clipped by 4 bases and J by 1 base, with 12 bases between them. Germline-derived CDR1 and CDR2 are SNHLY and FYNNEI. CDR3 nucleotides: TGTGCCAGCAGTGTTTCTCAGCCTGGCACAGATACGCAGTATTTT. This encodes CASSVSQPGTDTQYF.

This clonotype was counted once. The CDR3 region is CASSQETSDEQFF. CDR3 sequence (DNA): TGCGCCAGCAGCCAAGAGACTAGCGATGAGCAGTTCTTC. The chain is built from TRBV4-1 and TRBJ2-1; 8 bases align to TRBD2. Germline V gene sequence: CDR1 MGHRA, CDR2 YSYEKL. The CDR3 is 13 residues long. Trimming removed 0 bases from V and 8 bases from J; junction bases left unmatched: 0.

This rearrangement joins TRBV5-1 to TRBJ1-3, with TRBD1 identical over 8 bases. The length of the CDR3 is 15 residues. CDR1 is SGHRS, CDR2 YFSETQ, per germline. With 4 bases clipped from V and 4 bases from J, the junction kept 7 bases outside the gene matches. The CDR3 DNA is TGCGCCAGCAGCCCGCGGACAGGGACAGGAAACACCATATATTTT. This translates into CASSPRTGTGNTIYF.

This chain joins TRBV20-1 and TRBJ2-3; D is ambiguous. Trimming pared 6 bases from V and 0 bases from J, leaving 13 bases between. CDR1 is DFQATT and CDR2 is SNEGSKA in the germline V gene (reference sequence). CDR3 length: 14 residues. The CDR3 reads CSAVGPYSTDTQYF. In nucleotides, the CDR3 is TGCAGTGCGGTGGGTCCCTATAGCACAGATACGCAGTATTTT.

This rearrangement joins TRBV10-3 to TRBJ2-1, with 12 bases that match TRBD2. Germline V gives CDR1 ENHRY, CDR2 SYGVKD. V shed 1 base and J 4 bases; nucleotides not matched to a gene: 11. The length of the CDR3 is 19 residues. CDR3 sequence reads: CAISEFQQPLAGGYNEQFF. CDR3 bases: TGTGCCATCAGTGAGTTCCAGCAACCCCTAGCGGGGGGGTACAATGAGCAGTTCTTC.

In its sample, this clonotype was seen a few times. This chain uses TRBV7-2 with TRBJ1-3; possibly TRBD1 for D (6 bases). V was pared by 6 bases and J by 4 bases, with 13 bases between. Germline V gene data show CDR1 as SGHTA and CDR2 as FQGNSA. The CDR3 runs 14 residues. DNA for the CDR3: TGTGCCAGCAGACCCGGACAGATAGGAAACACCATATATTTT. This gives the protein CASRPGQIGNTIYF.

V is TRBV7-2 and J is TRBJ1-6; TRBD1 is a possible D gene (5 bases). Looked up from germline, CDR1 is SGHTA and CDR2 is FQGNSA. V was trimmed by 4 bases and J by 10 bases, leaving 17 bases between them. This CDR3 has 15 residues. In DNA, the CDR3 is TGTGCCAGCAGCTACTCCGGGGTGGGGCACTCACCCCTCCACTTT. Its protein product is CASSYSGVGHSPLHF.

This CDR3 is CASSLMASSGNTIYF. In DNA, the CDR3 is TGCGCCAGCAGCTTGATGGCGAGCTCTGGAAACACCATATATTTT. The V gene is TRBV5-1, the J gene TRBJ1-3; D uncertain. V was cut by 1 base and J by 0 bases, with 8 bases left in between. The CDR3 totals 15 residues. Per the germline V gene, CDR1 is SGHRS and CDR2 is YFSETQ. The whole variable domain, filled in from reference TRBV5-1 and TRBJ1-3, reads KAGVTQTPRYLIKTRGQQVTLSCSPISGHRSVSWYQQTPGQGLQFLFEYFSETQRNKGNFPGRFSGRQFSNSRSEMNVSTLELGDSALYLCASSLMASSGNTIYFGEGSWLTVV.

The genes are TRBV5-4 and TRBJ2-3; 9 nucleotides align to TRBD2. Germline V gives CDR1 SGHNT, CDR2 YYREEE (reference sequence). This CDR3 is 14 amino acids long. V shed 4 bases, J shed 6 bases, and the junction held 6 bases outside the gene matches. The DNA for the CDR3 is TGTGCCAGCAGCATGGGACTAGCTGCCGATACGCAGTATTTT. It specifies CASSMGLAADTQYF. Full variable domain (missing parts from reference TRBV5-4 and TRBJ2-3): ETGVTQSPTHLIKTRGQQVTLRCSSQSGHNTVSWYQQALGQGPQFIFQYYREEENGRGNFPPRFSGLQFPNYSSELNVNALELDDSALYLCASSMGLAADTQYFGPGTRLTVL.

This clonotype was seen just once. The chain carries TRBV4-1 and TRBJ2-6; the D gene is possibly TRBD1 (6 bases). The CDR3 has 20 residues. The germline V gene encodes CDR1 MGHRA and CDR2 YSYEKL. Trimming pared 1 base from V and 0 bases from J, leaving 19 bases between. The CDR3 sequence is CASSQGGIAGTISGANVLTF. For the CDR3, the DNA is TGCGCCAGCAGCCAAGGAGGAATTGCAGGGACAATCTCTGGGGCCAACGTCCTGACTTTC.

This clonotype was seen only a few times. The J gene is TRBJ1-1, the V gene TRBV6-1, with TRBD1 matching 11 bases. V lost 6 bases, J lost 2 bases, and 5 bases stayed unmatched. The CDR3 totals 15 residues. Germline lookup yields CDR1 MNHNS and CDR2 SASEGT. The CDR3 loop reads CASRPGQGANTEAFF. The DNA of the CDR3 is TGTGCCAGCAGACCCGGACAGGGGGCAAACACTGAAGCTTTCTTT.

The rearrangement uses TRBV29-1 and TRBJ1-2; D unclear. CDR1 is SQVTM and CDR2 is ANQGSEA in the germline V gene. The V end was cut by 0 bases, the J end by 3 bases, with 11 bases between. The CDR3 spans 14 residues. CDR3 residues: CSVEDTVSDYGYTF. CDR3 nucleotide sequence: TGCAGCGTTGAAGATACAGTCAGCGACTATGGCTACACCTTC.